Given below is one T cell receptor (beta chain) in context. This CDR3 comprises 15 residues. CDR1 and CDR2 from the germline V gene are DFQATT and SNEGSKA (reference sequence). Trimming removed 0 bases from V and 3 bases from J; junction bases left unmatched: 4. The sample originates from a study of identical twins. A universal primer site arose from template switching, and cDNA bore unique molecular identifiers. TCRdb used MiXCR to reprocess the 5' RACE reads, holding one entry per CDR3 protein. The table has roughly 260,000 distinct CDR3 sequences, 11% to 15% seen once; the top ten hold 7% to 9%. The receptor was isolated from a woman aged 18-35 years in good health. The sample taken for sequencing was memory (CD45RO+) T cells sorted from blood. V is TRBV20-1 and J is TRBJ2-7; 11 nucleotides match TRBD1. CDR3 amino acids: CSARDRDRGYYEQYF. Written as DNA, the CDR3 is TGCAGTGCTAGAGATCGGGACAGGGGGTACTACGAGCAGTACTTC.